This T cell receptor beta chain was found in a study of blood T cells in healthy people across ages. Donation came from healthy Caucasian individuals in Russia who were aged about 6 to 95. The second PCR ran roughly 7 to 12 cycles with a sample-barcoded 5' primer and J-beta primers. TCRdb independently ran MiXCR on the 5' RACE reads; one entry per CDR3 protein. The sample lists nearly 800,000 distinct CDR3 sequences; 25% were seen once. The CDR3 extends over 15 amino acids. Germline lookup yields CDR1 SGHAT and CDR2 FQNNGV. The sample also formed part of further work on T cells of mothers and their children. According to that study: Donation was provided by three healthy Caucasian mothers along with their six children.

The sample consisted of blood. The chain couples TRBV11-2 to TRBJ2-5; tentative D call: TRBD1 (6 bases). The closer fit of TRBJ2-7 to the DNA end suggests the J call may be wrong. The source of this sequence is a boy between 10 and 17 years old in good health. CDR3 in DNA: TGTGCCAGCAGCAGTTCCGGGACAACTTCCTACGAGCAGTACTTC. It codes for CASSSSGTTSYEQYF.